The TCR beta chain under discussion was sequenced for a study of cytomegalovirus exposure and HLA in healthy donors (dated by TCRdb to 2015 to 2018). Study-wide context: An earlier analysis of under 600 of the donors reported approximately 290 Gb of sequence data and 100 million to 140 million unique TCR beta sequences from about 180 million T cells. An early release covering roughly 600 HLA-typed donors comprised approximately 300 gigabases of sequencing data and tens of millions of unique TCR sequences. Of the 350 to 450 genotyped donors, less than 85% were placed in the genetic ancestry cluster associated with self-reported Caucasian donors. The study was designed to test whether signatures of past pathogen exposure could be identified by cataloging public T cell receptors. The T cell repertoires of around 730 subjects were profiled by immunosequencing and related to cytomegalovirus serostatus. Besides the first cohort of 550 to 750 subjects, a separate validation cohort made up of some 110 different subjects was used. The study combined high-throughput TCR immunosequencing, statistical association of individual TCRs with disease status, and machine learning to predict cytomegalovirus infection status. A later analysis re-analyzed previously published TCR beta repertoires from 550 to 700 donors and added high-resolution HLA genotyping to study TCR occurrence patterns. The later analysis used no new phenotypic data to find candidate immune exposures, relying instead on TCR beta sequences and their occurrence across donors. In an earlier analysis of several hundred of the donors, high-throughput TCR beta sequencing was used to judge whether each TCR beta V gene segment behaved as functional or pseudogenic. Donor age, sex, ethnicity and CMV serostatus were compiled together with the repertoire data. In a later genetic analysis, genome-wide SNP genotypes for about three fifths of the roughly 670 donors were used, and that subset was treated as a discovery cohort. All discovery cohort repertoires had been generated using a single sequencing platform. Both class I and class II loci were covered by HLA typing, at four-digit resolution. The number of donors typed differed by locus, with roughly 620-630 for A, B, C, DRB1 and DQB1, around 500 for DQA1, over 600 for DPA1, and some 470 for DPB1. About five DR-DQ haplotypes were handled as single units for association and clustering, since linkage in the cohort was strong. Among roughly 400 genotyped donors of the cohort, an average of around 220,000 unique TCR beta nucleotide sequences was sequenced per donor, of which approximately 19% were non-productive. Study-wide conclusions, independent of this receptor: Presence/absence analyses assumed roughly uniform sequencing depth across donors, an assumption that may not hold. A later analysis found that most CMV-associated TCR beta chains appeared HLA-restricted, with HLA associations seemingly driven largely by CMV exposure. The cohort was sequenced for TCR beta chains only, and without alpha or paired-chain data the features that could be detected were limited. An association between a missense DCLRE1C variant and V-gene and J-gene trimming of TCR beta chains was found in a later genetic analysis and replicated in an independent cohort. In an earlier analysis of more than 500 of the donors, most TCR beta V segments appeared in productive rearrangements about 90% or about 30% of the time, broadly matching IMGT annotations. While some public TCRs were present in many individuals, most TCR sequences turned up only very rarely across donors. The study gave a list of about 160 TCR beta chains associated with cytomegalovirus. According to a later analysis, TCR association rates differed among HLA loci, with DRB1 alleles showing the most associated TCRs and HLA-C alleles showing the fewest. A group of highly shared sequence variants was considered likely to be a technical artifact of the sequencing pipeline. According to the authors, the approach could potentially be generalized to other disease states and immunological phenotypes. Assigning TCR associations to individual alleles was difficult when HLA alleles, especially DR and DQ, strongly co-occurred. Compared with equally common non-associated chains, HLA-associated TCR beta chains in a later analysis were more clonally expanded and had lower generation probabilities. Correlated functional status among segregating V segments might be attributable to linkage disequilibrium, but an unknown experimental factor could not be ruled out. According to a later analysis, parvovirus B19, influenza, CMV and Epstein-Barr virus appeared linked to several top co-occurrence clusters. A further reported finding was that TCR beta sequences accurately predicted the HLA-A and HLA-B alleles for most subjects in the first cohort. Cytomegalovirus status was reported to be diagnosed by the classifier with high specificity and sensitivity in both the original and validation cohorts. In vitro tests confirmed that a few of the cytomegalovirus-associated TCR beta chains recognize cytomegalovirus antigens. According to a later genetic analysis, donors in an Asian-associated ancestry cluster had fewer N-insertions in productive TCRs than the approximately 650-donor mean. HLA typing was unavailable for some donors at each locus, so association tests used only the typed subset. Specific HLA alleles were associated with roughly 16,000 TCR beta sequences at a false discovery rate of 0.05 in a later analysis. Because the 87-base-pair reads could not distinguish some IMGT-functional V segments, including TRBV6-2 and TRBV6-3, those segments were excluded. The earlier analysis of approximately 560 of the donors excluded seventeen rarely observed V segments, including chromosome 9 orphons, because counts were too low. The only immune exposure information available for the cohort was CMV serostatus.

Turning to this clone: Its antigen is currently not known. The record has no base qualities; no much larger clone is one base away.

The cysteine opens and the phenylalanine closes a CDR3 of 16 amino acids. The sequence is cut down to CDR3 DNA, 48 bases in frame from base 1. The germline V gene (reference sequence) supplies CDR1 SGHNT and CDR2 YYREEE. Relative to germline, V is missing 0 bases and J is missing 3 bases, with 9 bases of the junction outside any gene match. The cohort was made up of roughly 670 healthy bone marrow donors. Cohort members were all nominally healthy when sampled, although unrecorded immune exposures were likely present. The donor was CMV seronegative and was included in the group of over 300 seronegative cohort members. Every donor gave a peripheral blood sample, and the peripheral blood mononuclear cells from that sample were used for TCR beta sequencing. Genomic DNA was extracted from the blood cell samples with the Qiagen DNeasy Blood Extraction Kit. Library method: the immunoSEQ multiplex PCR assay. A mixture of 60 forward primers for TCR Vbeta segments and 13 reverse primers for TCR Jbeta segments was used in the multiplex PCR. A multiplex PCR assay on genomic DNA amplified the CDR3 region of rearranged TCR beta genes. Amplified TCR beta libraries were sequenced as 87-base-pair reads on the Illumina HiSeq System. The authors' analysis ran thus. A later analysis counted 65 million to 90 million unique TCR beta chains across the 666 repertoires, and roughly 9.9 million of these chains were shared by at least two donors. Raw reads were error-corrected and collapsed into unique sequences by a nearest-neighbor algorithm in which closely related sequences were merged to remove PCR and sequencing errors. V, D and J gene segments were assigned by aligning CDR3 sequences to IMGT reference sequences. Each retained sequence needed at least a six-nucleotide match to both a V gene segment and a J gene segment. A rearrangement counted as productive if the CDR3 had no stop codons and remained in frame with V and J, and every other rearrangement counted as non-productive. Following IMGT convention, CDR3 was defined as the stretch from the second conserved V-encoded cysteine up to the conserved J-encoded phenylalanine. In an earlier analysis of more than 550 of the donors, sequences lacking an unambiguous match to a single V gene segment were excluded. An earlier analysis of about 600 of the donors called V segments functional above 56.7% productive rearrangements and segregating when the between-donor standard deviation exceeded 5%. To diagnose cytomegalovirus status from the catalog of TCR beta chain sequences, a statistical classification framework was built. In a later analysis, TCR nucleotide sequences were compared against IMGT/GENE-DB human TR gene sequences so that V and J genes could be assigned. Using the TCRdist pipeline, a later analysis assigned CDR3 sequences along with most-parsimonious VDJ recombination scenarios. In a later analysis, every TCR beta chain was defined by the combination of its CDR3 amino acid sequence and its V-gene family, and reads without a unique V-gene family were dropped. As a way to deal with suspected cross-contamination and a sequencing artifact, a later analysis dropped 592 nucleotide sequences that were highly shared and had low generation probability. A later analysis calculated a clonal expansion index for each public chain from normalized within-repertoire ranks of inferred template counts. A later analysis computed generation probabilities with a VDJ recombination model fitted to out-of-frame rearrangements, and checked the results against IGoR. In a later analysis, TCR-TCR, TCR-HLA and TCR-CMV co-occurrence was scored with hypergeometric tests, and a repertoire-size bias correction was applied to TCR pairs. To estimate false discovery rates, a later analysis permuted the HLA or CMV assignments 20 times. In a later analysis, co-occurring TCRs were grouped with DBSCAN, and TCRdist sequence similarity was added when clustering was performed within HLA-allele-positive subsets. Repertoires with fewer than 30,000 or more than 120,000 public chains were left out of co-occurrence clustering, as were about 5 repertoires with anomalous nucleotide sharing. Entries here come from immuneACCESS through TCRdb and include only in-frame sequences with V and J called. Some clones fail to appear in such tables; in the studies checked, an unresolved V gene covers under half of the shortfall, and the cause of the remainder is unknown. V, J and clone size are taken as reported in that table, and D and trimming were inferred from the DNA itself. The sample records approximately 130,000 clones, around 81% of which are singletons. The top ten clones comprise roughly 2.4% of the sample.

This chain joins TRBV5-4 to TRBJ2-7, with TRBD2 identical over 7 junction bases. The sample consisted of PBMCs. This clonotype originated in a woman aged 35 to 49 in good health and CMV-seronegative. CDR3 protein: CASSLGVGTGGYEQYF. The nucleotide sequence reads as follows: TGTGCCAGCAGCTTGGGGGTTGGGACGGGAGGCTACGAGCAGTACTTC.